One and the same sample provided the 17 T cell receptor beta chains below, sequenced in a study of blood T cell repertoires in COVID-19. Libraries were prepared by immunoSEQ multiplex PCR; TCRdb keeps only in-frame clonotypes and omits some of them. The data show around 180,000 clones, about 82% seen once. The material sequenced was peripheral blood. The source of these receptors is a woman aged 25 to 39 with acute or convalescent COVID-19.

CDR3 sequence (DNA): TGCGCCAGCAGCCAAGTACTGGGACAGGGGGCGAGGAATGAGCAGTTCTTC. Encoded protein: CASSQVLGQGARNEQFF. The gene calls are TRBV4-1 and TRBJ2-1, with 12 bases aligning to TRBD1. The CDR3 length is 17 residues. V was pared by 1 base and J by 7 bases, with 8 bases of the junction left unmatched. The germline V gene encodes CDR1 MGHRA and CDR2 YSYEKL.

The chain employs TRBV4-1 and TRBJ2-2; the D gene is possibly TRBD2 (6 bases). Looked up from germline, CDR1 is MGHRA and CDR2 is YSYEKL. This CDR3 has 16 amino acids. Trimming took off 0 bases at V and 6 bases at J, with 14 bases between the two ends. The CDR3 DNA reads as TGCGCCAGCAGCCAAGACGTGGGAGGAAGGCCCGGGGAGCTGTTTTTT. Protein sequence: CASSQDVGGRPGELFF.

The CDR3 nucleotides are TGTGCCAGCAGCGTTGGAGGGCAGGGTGTCTGGTTTGATGAAAAACTGTTTTTT. It translates to CASSVGGQGVWFDEKLFF. The chain carries TRBV5-4 and TRBJ1-4; D is perhaps TRBD1 (5 bases). Germline V gene sequence: CDR1 SGHNT, CDR2 YYREEE (reference sequence). This CDR3 is built from 18 residues. V was clipped by 4 bases and J by 6 bases, with 25 bases between them.

V gene TRBV10-1 combines with J gene TRBJ1-1; possibly TRBD1 for D (5 bases). With 3 bases removed from V and 0 bases from J, the gap between germline ends came to 8 bases. Germline CDR1 WNHNN, CDR2 SYGVQD (reference sequence). CDR3 length: 14 amino acids. CDR3 sequence (DNA): TGCGCCAGCAGTGATGGCAGGGTGAACACTGAAGCTTTCTTT. Translation gives CASSDGRVNTEAFF.

In DNA form, the CDR3 reads TGCGCCAGCAGCTTGGCAGGACAGGGAGGGGCCCAGTACTTC. As protein: CASSLAGQGGAQYF. This chain connects TRBV5-1 to TRBJ2-5; the D gene is possibly TRBD1 (8 bases). This CDR3 comprises 14 residues. Germline CDR1 SGHRS, CDR2 YFSETQ. Trimming pared 0 bases from V and 9 bases from J, leaving 15 bases between. Based on the CDR3 plus reference TRBV5-1 and TRBJ2-5, the full variable domain is KAGVTQTPRYLIKTRGQQVTLSCSPISGHRSVSWYQQTPGQGLQFLFEYFSETQRNKGNFPGRFSGRQFSNSRSEMNVSTLELGDSALYLCASSLAGQGGAQYFGPGTRLLVL.

The chain has TRBV15 and TRBJ1-5; D uncertain. CDR1 LNHNV and CDR2 YYDKDF come from the germline V gene (reference sequence). This CDR3 has 16 residues. Trimming removed 1 base from V and 6 bases from J, with 16 bases in between. CDR3 nucleotide sequence: TGTGCCACCAGCAGAGGGGCCGCAAGCATCAGTCAGCCCCAGCATTTT. The encoded protein is CATSRGAASISQPQHF.

This clone was seen a handful of times. V gene TRBV4-3 combines with J gene TRBJ2-1; D uncertain. Germline-derived CDR1 and CDR2 are LGHNA and YSLEER. Deletions cut 0 bases from V and 2 bases from J, with 8 bases between. This CDR3 region has 15 residues. Here the CDR3 reads CASSQDPRTYNEQFF. CDR3 bases: TGCGCCAGCAGCCAAGACCCTAGAACCTACAATGAGCAGTTCTTC.

The CDR3 coding sequence is TGTGCCATCCTCGACAGTCAAGAGACCCAGTACTTC. It codes for CAILDSQETQYF. The rearrangement uses TRBV6-5 and TRBJ2-5, with a possible D match to TRBD1 (5 bases). Trimming shortened V by 10 bases and J by 2 bases, and 11 bases separated the two germline ends. The CDR3 covers 12 residues. CDR1 is MNHEY, CDR2 SVGAGI, per germline.

The rearrangement joins TRBV12-3 or TRBV12-4 to TRBJ1-6; weak D call: TRBD1 (5 bases). The CDR3 sequence is 12 residues long. V lost 8 bases to trimming and J lost 9 bases, with 11 bases between them. The chain's CDR3 is CASSGFGSPLHF. DNA of the CDR3: TGTGCCAGCTCAGGGTTTGGTTCACCCCTCCACTTT.

This chain uses TRBV10-3 with TRBJ1-2; weak D call: TRBD1 (5 bases). The CDR3 extends over 14 amino acids. CDR1 is ENHRY, CDR2 SYGVKD, per germline. V lost 5 bases to trimming and J lost 1 base, with 11 bases between them. The CDR3 is CAISSLDSNYGYTF. The CDR3 DNA reads as TGTGCCATCAGTTCTCTTGACAGTAACTATGGCTACACCTTC.

The V call is TRBV3-1 (or the pseudogene TRBV3-2), the J call TRBJ2-3; D remains unclear. There are 16 residues in the CDR3. The germline V gene encodes CDR1 LGHDT and CDR2 YNNKEL (reference sequence). Between the trimmed V and J ends, which lost 0 bases and 1 base, there was a span of 11 bases. The CDR3 is CASSQDLGARTDTQYF. CDR3 sequence (DNA): TGTGCCAGCAGCCAAGATCTCGGTGCCCGCACAGATACGCAGTATTTT.

This chain uses TRBV30 with TRBJ2-7; D is unresolved. The CDR3 extends over 14 amino acids. Trimming took off 4 bases at V and 2 bases at J, with 15 bases between the two ends. CDR1 and CDR2 from the germline V gene are GTSNPN and SVGIG (reference sequence). Here the CDR3 reads CAWTLRTATYEQYF. CDR3 sequence (DNA): TGTGCCTGGACGTTGAGAACAGCAACCTACGAGCAGTACTTC.

This clone appeared a few times. V and J are TRBV6-1 and TRBJ1-2, with 10 bases identical to TRBD1. Germline V gene sequence: CDR1 MNHNS, CDR2 SASEGT. V was clipped by 1 base and J by 6 bases; unmatched bases: 5. The CDR3 is 15 residues long. DNA of the CDR3: TGTGCCAGCAGTGAAGTCACCGGGACAGGGGATGGCTACACCTTC. The encoded protein is CASSEVTGTGDGYTF.

This chain uses TRBV10-3 with TRBJ1-3, with TRBD1 identical over 7 bases. The CDR3 has 15 amino acids. From germline, CDR1 is ENHRY and CDR2 SYGVKD. Trimming at V came to 6 bases and at J to 0 bases, leaving 5 bases not matched to a gene. The CDR3 protein is CAIREGQSSGNTIYF. CDR3 bases: TGTGCCATCAGAGAGGGACAGAGCTCTGGAAACACCATATATTTT.

This clone was counted a single time. The identical CDR3 is also encoded by other nucleotide sequences in the sample. The chain has TRBV28 and TRBJ1-2; possibly TRBD1 for D (5 bases). This CDR3 is built from 13 residues. V lost 3 bases and J lost 5, with 10 bases in between. The germline gives CDR1 MDHEN, CDR2 SYDVKM. The CDR3 protein is CASSLTGGYGYTF. In nucleotides, the CDR3 is TGTGCCAGCAGTTTGACCGGGGGGTATGGCTACACCTTC.

This clone was found once. This chain links TRBV7-9 with TRBJ2-7; 10 bases line up with TRBD1. The CDR3 sequence is 14 residues long. CDR1 and CDR2 (germline): SEHNR, FQNEAQ (reference sequence). The V and J ends lost 5 bases and 5 bases, in that order; junction bases with no gene match: 6. The CDR3 spells CASSPGTGAHEQYF. As DNA, the CDR3 is TGTGCCAGCAGCCCCGGGACAGGGGCCCACGAGCAGTACTTC.

The gene calls are TRBV7-9 and TRBJ1-5; 12 bases are shared with TRBD1. The V gene end was trimmed by 5 bases and the J gene end by 7 bases; junction bases not matched to a gene: 3. Germline V gene data show CDR1 as SEHNR and CDR2 as FQNEAQ (reference sequence). The CDR3 is 14 amino acids. CDR3 region: CASSAGTGGQPQHF. DNA for the CDR3: TGTGCCAGCAGCGCCGGGACAGGGGGCCAGCCCCAGCATTTT.